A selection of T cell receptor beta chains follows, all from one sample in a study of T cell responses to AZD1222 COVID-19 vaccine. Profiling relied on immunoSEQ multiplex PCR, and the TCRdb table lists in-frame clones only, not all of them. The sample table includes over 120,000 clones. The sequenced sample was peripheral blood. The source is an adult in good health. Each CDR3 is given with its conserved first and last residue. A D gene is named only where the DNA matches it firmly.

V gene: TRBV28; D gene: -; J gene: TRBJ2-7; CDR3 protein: CASSLTGLSYEQYF; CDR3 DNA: TGTGCCAGCAGTTTAACGGGATTATCCTACGAGCAGTACTTC
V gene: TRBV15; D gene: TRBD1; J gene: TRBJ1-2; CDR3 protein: CATSRDLQGSYGYTF; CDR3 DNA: TGTGCCACCAGCAGAGATTTACAGGGGTCCTATGGCTACACCTTC
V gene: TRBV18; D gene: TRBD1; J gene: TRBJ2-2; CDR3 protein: CASSPKDRGPRGTGELFF; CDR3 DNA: TGTGCCAGCTCCCCGAAGGACAGGGGGCCTCGTGGCACCGGGGAGCTGTTTTTT
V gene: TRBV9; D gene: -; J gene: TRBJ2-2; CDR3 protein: CASSVAVGQTTGELFF; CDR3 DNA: TGTGCCAGCAGCGTAGCTGTCGGACAGACTACCGGGGAGCTGTTTTTT
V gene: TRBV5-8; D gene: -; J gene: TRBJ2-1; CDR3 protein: CASSLIRSYNEQFF; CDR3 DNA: TGTGCCAGCAGCTTGATCAGGTCTTACAATGAGCAGTTCTTC
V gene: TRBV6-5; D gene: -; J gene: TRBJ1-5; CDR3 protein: CASRQDGGGNQPQHF; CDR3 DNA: TGTGCCAGCAGACAGGACGGGGGCGGCAATCAGCCCCAGCATTTT
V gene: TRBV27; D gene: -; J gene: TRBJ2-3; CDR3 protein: CASRALGGAGTDTQYF; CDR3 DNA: TGTGCCAGCAGAGCTCTAGGGGGAGCCGGCACAGATACGCAGTATTTT
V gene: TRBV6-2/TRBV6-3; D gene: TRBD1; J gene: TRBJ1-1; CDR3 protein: CASSLGKGGARTEAFF; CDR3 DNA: TGTGCCAGCAGCCTCGGTAAAGGGGGCGCGAGAACTGAAGCTTTCTTT
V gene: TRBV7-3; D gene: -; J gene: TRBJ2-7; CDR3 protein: CASSLNGGDPYEQYF; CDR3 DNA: TGTGCCAGCAGCTTAAACGGAGGGGATCCCTACGAGCAGTACTTC
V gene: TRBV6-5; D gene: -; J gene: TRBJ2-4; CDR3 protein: CASRSAAKNIQYF; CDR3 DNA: TGTGCCAGCCGTTCAGCAGCCAAAAACATTCAGTACTTC
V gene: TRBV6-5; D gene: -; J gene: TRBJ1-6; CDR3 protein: CASSRRGNSPLHF; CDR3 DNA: TGTGCCAGCAGCCGGCGGGGGAATTCACCCCTCCACTTT
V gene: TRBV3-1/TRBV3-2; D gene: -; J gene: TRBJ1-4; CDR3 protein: CASSQHPSGTNEKLFF; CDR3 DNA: TGTGCCAGCAGCCAACACCCCTCGGGGACTAATGAAAAACTGTTTTTT
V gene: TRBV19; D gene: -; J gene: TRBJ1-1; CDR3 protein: CASSIEEGRVNTEAFF; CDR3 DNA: TGTGCCAGTAGTATTGAGGAGGGTCGAGTGAACACTGAAGCTTTCTTT
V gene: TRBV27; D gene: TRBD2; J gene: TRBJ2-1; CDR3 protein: CASSPRTSGGNEQFF; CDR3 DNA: TGTGCCAGCAGCCCCAGGACTAGCGGGGGGAATGAGCAGTTCTTC
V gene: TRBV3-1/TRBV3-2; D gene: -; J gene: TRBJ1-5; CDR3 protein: CASSPRPERNQPQHF; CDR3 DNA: TGTGCCAGCAGCCCTCGGCCTGAACGCAATCAGCCCCAGCATTTT
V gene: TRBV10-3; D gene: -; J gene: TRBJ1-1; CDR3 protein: CAISIGHLGPNTEAFF; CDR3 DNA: TGTGCCATCAGTATAGGACACCTGGGACCGAACACTGAAGCTTTCTTT
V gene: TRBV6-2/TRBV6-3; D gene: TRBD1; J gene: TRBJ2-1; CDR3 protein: CASSIQGASYNEQFF; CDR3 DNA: TGTGCCAGCAGTATCCAGGGGGCTTCCTACAATGAGCAGTTCTTC
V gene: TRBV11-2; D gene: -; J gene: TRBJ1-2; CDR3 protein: CASSLQGLYGYTF; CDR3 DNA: TGTGCCAGCAGCCTGCAGGGGCTCTATGGCTACACCTTC
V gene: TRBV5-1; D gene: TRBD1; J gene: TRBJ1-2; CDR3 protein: CASSNGQGAGGYTF; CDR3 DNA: TGCGCCAGCAGCAACGGACAGGGGGCTGGTGGCTACACCTTC
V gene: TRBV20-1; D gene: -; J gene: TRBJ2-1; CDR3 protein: CSAAVGIEQFF; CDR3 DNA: TGCAGTGCCGCCGTTGGGATTGAGCAGTTCTTC
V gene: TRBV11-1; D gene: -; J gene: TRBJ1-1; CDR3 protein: CASSFSGNTEAFF; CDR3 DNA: TGTGCCAGCAGCTTTAGCGGAAACACTGAAGCTTTCTTT
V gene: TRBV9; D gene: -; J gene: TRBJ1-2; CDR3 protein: CASSVDSGPYGYTF; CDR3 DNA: TGTGCCAGCAGCGTAGATTCAGGGCCCTATGGCTACACCTTC
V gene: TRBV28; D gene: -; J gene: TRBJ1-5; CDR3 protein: CASRNRDRSYSNQPQHF; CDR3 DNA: TGTGCCAGCAGAAATCGCGACAGATCATATAGCAATCAGCCCCAGCATTTT
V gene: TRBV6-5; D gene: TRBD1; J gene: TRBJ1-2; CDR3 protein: CASRKAGGTYGYTF; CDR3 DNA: TGTGCCAGCAGAAAAGCAGGGGGGACCTATGGCTACACCTTC
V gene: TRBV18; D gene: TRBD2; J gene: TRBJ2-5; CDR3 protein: CASSPPGLAGGARETQYF; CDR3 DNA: TGTGCCAGCTCACCACCGGGACTAGCGGGGGGTGCGAGAGAGACCCAGTACTTC
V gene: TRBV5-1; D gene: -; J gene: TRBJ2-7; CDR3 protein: CASSPWTNRLSSYEQYF; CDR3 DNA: TGCGCCAGCAGCCCTTGGACTAACAGGTTGAGCTCCTACGAGCAGTACTTC
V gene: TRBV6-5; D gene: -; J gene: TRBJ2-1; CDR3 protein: CASSKLPRSPQFF; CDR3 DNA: TGTGCCAGCAGTAAGCTCCCTCGGAGTCCACAGTTCTTC
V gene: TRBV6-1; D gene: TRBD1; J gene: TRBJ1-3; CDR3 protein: CASSEGVRGGGNTIYF; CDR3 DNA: TGTGCCAGCAGTGAGGGGGTGAGAGGGGGCGGAAACACCATATATTTT
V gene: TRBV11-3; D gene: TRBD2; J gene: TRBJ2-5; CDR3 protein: CASSLGLRGAGETQYF; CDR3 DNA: TGTGCCAGCAGCTTAGGCTTGCGGGGGGCAGGAGAGACCCAGTACTTC
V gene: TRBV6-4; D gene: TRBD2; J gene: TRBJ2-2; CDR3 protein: CASKIDGGGTGELFF; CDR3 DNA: TGTGCCAGCAAGATAGACGGCGGGGGCACCGGGGAGCTGTTTTTT
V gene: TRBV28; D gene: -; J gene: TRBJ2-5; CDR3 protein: CASRVGGQETQYF; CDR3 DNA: TGTGCCAGCAGGGTAGGCGGCCAAGAGACCCAGTACTTC
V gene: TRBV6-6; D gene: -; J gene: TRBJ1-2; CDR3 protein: CASTPGRLFYGYTF; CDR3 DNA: TGTGCCAGCACCCCTGGCAGGCTTTTCTATGGCTACACCTTC
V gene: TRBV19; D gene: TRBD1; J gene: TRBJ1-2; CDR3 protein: CASSIPWDSFGGVYTF; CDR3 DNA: TGTGCCAGTAGTATCCCCTGGGACAGTTTTGGCGGCGTCTACACCTTC
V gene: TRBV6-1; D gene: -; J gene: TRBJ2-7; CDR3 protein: CASSEIGSAYEQYF; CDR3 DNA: TGTGCCAGCAGTGAAATAGGTTCAGCTTACGAGCAGTACTTC
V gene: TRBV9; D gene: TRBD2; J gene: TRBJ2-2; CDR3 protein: CASSVQSQLAGGFTGELFF; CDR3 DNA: TGTGCCAGCAGCGTACAATCTCAGCTAGCGGGGGGGTTCACCGGGGAGCTGTTTTTT
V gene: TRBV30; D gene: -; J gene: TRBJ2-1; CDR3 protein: CAWTTGSYNEQFF; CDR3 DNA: TGTGCCTGGACGACAGGTTCCTACAATGAGCAGTTCTTC